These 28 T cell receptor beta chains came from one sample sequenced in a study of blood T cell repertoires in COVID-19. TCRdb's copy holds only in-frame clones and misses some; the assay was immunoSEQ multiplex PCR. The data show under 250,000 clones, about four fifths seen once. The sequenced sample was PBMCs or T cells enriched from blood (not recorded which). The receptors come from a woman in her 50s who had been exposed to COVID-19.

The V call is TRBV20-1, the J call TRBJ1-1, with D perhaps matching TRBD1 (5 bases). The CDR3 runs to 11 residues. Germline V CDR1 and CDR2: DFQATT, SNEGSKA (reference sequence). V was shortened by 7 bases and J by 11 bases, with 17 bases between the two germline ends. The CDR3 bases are TGCAGTGTTCCGGGGGTCAGGACGGCTTTCTTT. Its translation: CSVPGVRTAFF.

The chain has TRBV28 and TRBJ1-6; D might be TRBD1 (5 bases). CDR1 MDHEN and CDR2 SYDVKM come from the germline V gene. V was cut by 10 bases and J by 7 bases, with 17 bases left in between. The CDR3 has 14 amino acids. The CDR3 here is CAIRVGGENSPLHF. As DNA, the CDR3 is TGTGCCATCCGGGTGGGAGGGGAGAATTCACCCCTCCACTTT.

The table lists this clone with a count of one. DNA of the CDR3: TGTGCCAGCAGCAGGGACGGGGGCACTGAAGCTTTCTTT. It specifies CASSRDGGTEAFF. V is TRBV7-2 and J is TRBJ1-1; D perhaps matches TRBD1 (5 bases). The CDR3 has 13 amino acids. Germline CDR1 SGHTA, CDR2 FQGNSA. Trimming stripped 5 bases from V and 4 bases from J, with 11 bases between.

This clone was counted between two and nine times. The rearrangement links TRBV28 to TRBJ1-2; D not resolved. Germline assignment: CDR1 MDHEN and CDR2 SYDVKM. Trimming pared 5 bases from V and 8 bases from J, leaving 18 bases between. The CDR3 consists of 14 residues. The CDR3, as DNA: TGTGCCAGCAGTCCCACCGGAGGCATTCGGGGCTACACCTTC. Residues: CASSPTGGIRGYTF.

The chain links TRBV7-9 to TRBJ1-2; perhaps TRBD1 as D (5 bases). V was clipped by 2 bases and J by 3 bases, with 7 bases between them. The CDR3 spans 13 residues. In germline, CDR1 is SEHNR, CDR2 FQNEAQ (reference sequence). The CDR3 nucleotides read TGTGCCAGCAGCTTACTAGGGGACTATGGCTACACCTTC. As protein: CASSLLGDYGYTF.

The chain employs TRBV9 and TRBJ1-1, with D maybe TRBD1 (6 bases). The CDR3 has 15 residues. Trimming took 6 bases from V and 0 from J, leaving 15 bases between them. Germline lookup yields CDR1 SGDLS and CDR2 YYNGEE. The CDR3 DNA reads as TGTGCCAGCAACCCAACAGGGAACATGAACACTGAAGCTTTCTTT. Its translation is CASNPTGNMNTEAFF.

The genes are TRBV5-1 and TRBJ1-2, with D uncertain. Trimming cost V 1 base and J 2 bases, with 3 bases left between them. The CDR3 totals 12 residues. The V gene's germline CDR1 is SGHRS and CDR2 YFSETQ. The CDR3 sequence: CASSLSNYGYTF. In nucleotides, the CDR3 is TGCGCCAGCAGCTTGAGCAACTATGGCTACACCTTC.

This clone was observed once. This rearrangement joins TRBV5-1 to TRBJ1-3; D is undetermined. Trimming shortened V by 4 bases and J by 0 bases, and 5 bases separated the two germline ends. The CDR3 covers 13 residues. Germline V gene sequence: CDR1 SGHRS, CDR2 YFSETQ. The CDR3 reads CASSASSGNTIYF. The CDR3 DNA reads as TGCGCCAGCAGCGCCAGCTCTGGAAACACCATATATTTT. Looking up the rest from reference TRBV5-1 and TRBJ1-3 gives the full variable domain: KAGVTQTPRYLIKTRGQQVTLSCSPISGHRSVSWYQQTPGQGLQFLFEYFSETQRNKGNFPGRFSGRQFSNSRSEMNVSTLELGDSALYLCASSASSGNTIYFGEGSWLTVV.

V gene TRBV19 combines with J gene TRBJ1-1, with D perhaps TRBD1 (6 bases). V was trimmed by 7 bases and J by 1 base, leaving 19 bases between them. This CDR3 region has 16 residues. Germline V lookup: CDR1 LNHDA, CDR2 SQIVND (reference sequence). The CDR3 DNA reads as TGTGCCAGTACCGATCCAGGTCAGGGGTCGAACACTGAAGCTTTCTTT. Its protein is CASTDPGQGSNTEAFF.

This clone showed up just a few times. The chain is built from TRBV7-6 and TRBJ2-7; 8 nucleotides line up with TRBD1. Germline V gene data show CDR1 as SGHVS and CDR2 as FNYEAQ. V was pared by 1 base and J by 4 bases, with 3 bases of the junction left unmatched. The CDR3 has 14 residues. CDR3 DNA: TGTGCCAGCAGCTTAGATGACAGGGGATACGAGCAGTACTTC. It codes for CASSLDDRGYEQYF. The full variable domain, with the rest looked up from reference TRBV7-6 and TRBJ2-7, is GAGVSQSPRYKVTKRGQDVALRCDPISGHVSLYWYRQALGQGPEFLTYFNYEAQQDKSGLPNDRFSAERPEGSISTLTIQRTEQRDSAMYRCASSLDDRGYEQYFGPGTRLTVT.

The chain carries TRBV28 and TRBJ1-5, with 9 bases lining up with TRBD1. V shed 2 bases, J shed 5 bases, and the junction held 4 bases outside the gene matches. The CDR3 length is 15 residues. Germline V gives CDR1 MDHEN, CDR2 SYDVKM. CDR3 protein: CASSLGTGWHQPQHF. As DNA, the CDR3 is TGTGCCAGCAGTTTAGGGACAGGGTGGCATCAGCCCCAGCATTTT.

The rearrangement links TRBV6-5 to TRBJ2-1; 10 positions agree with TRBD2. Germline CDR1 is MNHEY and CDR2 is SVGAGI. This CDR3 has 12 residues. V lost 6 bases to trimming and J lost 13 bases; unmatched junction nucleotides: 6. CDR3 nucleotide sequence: TGTGCCAGCAGCCATAGCGGGGGGACCCAGTTCTTC. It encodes CASSHSGGTQFF.

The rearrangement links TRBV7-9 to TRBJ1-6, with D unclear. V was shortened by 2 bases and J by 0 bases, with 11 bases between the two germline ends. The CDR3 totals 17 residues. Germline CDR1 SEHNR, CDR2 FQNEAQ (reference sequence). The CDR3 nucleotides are TGTGCCAGCAGCTTATCGGGCGGGAGCTCCTATAATTCACCCCTCCACTTT. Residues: CASSLSGGSSYNSPLHF. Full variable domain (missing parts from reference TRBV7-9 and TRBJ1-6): DTGVSQNPRHKITKRGQNVTFRCDPISEHNRLYWYRQTLGQGPEFLTYFQNEAQLEKSRLLSDRFSAERPKGSFSTLEIQRTEQGDSAMYLCASSLSGGSSYNSPLHFGNGTRLTVT.

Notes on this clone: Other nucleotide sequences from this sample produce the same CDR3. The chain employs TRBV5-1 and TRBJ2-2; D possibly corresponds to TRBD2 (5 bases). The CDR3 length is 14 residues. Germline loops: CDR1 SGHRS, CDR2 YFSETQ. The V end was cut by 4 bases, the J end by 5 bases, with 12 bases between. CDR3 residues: CASSLALGTGELFF. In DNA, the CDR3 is TGCGCCAGCAGCCTAGCTCTAGGAACCGGGGAGCTGTTTTTT.

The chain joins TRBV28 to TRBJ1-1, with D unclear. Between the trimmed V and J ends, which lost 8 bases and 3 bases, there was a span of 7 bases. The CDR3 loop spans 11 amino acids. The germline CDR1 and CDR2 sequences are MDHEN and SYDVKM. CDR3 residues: CASQDYTEAFF. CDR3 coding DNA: TGTGCCAGCCAGGACTACACTGAAGCTTTCTTT.

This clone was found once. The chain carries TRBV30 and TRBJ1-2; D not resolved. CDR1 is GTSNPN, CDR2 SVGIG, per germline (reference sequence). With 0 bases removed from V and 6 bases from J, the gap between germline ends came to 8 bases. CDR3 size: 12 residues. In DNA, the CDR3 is TGTGCCTGGAGTGTAATCGCTAATGGCTACACCTTC. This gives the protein CAWSVIANGYTF.

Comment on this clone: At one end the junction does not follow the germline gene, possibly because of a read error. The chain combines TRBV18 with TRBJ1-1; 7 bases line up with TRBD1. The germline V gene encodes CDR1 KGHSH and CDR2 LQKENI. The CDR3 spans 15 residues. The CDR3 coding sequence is TGTGCCAGCTCGCCACAGGGGAGGGGAAACACTGAAGCTTTCTTT. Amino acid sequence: CASSPQGRGNTEAFF.

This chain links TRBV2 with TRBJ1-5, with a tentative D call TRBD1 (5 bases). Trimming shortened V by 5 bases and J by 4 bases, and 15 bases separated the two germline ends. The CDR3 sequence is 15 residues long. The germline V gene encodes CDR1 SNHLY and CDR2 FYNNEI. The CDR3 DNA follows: TGTGCCAGCAGTACCCGGGGGATAAGGAATCAGCCCCAGCATTTT. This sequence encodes CASSTRGIRNQPQHF.

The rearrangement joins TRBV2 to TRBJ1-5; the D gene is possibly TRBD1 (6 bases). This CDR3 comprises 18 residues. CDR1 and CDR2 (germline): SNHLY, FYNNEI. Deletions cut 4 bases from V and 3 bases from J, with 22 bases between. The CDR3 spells CASSGLDQGTAFNQPQHF. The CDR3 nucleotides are TGTGCCAGCAGTGGCCTTGATCAGGGGACCGCTTTCAATCAGCCCCAGCATTTT.

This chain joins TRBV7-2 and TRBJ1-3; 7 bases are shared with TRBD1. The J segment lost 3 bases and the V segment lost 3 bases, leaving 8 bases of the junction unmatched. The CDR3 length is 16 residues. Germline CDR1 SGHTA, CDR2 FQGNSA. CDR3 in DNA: TGTGCCAGCAGCTTGGACCAGACAGGGCTTGGAAACACCATATATTTT. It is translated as CASSLDQTGLGNTIYF.

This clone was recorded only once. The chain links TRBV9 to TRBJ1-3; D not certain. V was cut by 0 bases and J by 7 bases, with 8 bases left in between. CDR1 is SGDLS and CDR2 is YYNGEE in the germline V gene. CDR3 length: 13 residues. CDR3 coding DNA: TGTGCCAGCAGCGTAGGAGGGTGGAACACCATATATTTT. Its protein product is CASSVGGWNTIYF.

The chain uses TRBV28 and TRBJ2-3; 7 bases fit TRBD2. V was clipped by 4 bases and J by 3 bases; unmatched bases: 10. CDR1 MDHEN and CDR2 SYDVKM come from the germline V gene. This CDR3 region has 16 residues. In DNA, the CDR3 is TGTGCCAGCAGTTCCTTTTCAGGGACTAAAACAGATACGCAGTATTTT. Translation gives CASSSFSGTKTDTQYF.

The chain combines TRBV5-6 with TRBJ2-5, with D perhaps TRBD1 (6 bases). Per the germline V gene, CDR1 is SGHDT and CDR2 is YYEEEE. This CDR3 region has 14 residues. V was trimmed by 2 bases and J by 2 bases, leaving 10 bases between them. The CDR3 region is CASSLTRGQETQYF. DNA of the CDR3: TGTGCCAGCAGCTTAACTAGGGGGCAAGAGACCCAGTACTTC. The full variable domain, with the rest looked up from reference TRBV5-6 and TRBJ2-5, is DAGVTQSPTHLIKTRGQQVTLRCSPKSGHDTVSWYQQALGQGPQFIFQYYEEEERQRGNFPDRFSGHQFPNYSSELNVNALLLGDSALYLCASSLTRGQETQYFGPGTRLLVL.

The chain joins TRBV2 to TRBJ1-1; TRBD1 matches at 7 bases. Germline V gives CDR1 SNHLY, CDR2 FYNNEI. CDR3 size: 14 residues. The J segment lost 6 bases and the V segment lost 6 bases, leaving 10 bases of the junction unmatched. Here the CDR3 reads CASRPTGFGAEAFF. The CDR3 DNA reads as TGTGCCAGCAGGCCGACAGGGTTTGGAGCTGAAGCTTTCTTT.

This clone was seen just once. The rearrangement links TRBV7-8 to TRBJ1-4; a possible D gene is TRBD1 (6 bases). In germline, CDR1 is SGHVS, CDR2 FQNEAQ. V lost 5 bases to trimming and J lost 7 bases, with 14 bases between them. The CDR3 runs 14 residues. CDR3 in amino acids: CASSTGTFLEKLFF. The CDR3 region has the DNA TGTGCCAGCAGCACCGGGACATTTCTTGAAAAACTGTTTTTT.

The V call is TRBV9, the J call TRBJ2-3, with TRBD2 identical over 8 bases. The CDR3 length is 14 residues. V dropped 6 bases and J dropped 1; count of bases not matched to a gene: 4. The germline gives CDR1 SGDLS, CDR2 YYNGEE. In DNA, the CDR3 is TGTGCCAGCATGCGGGGGGTAGGCACAGATACGCAGTATTTT. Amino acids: CASMRGVGTDTQYF.

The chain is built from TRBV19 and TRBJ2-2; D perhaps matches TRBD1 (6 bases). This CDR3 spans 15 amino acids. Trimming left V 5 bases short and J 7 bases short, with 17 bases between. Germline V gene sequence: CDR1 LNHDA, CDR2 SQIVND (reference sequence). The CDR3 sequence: CASSLDSRWDGELFF. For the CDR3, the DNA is TGTGCCAGTAGTTTGGACAGTCGGTGGGACGGGGAGCTGTTTTTT.

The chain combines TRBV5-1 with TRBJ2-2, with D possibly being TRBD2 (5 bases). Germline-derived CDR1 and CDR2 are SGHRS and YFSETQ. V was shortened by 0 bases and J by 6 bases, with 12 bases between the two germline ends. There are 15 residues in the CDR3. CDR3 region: CASSLDNSEAGELFF. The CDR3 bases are TGCGCCAGCAGCTTGGATAATAGCGAAGCCGGGGAGCTGTTTTTT.